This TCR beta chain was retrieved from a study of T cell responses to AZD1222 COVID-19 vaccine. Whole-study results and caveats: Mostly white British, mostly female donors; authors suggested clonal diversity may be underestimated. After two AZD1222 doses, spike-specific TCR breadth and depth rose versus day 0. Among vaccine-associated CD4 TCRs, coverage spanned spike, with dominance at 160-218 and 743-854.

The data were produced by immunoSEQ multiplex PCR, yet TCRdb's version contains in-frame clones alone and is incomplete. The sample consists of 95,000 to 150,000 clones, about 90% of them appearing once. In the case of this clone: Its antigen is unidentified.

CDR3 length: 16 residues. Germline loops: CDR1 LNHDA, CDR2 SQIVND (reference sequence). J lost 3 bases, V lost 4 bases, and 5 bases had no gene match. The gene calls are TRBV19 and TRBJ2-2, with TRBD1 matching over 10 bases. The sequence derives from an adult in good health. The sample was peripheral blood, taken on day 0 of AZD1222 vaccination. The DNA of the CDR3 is TGTGCCAGTAGTACGGGGACAGGGGTACACACCGGGGAGCTGTTTTTT. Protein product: CASSTGTGVHTGELFF.